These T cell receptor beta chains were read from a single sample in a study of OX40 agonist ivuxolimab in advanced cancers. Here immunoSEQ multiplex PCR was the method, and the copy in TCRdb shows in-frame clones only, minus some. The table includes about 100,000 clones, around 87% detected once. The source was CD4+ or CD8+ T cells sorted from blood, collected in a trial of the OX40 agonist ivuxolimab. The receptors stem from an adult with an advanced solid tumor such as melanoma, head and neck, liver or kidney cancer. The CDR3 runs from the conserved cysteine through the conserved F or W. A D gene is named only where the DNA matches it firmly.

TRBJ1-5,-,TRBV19,CASSLLPGSNQPQHF
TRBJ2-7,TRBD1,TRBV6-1,CATNRDRGSYEQYF
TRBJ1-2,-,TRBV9,CASSVAPGSGGSYGYTF
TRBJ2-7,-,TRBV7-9,CASSLGGNSLEQYF
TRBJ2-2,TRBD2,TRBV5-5,CASTFAAGGWDTGELFF
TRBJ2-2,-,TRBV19,CASWGAHDTGELFF
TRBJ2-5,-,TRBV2,CASMPRSSRETQYF
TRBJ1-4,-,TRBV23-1,CASSQSSGRGEKLFF
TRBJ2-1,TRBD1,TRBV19,CATGGQGVGEQFF
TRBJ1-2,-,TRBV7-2,CASSLGATTFGYTF
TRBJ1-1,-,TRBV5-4,CASSLDRGQGQAFF
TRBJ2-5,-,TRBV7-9,CASSLGDKGQETQYF
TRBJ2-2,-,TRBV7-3,CASSSGGFGRTGELFF
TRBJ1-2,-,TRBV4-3,CASSQDHEEGGYGYTF
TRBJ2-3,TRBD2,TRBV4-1,CASSQEGLAGRMDTQYF
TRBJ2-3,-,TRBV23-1,CASSQPPRSTDTQYF
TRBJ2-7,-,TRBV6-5,CASRVEGKSSYEQYF
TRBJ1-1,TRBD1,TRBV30,CAWSARGTEAFF
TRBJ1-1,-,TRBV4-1,CASSQERQGLTEAFF
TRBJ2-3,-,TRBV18,CASSPPTGHLSTDTQYF
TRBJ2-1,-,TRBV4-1,CASSPTRDSYNEQFF
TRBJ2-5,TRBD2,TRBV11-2,CASSLLTSGSKETQYF
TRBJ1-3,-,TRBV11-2,CASSRTSGNTIYF
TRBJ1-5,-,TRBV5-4,CASSLGAGHNQPQHF
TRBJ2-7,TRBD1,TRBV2,CASRGAGGGIGQYF
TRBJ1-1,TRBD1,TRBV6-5,CASNQGDSLSTEAFF
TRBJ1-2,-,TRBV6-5,CASSYGQGNGYTF
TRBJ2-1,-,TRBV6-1,CASSESNQRALYNEQFF
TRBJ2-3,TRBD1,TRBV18,CASSSLQGSTDTQYF
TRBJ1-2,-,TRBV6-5,CASSPRETDGYTF
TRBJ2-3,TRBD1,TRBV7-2,CASSSRQGRTDTQYF
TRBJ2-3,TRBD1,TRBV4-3,CASSDGTGGTDTQYF
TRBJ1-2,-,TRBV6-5,CASSYGRLKNYGYTF
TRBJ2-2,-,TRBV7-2,CASSLAGNTGELFF
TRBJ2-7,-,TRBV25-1,CASSRAGILEQYF
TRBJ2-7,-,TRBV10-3,CATWTGQGRGQYF
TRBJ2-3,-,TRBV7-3,CASSPTMRGTDTQYF
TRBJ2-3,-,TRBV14,CASSFTDTQYF
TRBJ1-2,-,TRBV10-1,CASSPSANYGYTF
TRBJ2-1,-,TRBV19,CASSAFSGNYNEQFF
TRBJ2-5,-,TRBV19,CASSNRGQETQYF
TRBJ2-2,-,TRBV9,CASSVGFTGELFF
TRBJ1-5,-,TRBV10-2,CASSEISGQPQHF
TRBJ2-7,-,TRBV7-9,CASSPASLYSYEQYF
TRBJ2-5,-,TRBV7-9,CASSSAGTPRQETQYF
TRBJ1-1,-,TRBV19,CASIMRGGGNTEAFF
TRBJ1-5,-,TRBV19,CASSMAPVGDVLSVQPQHF
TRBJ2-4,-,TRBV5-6,CASSQRQPGTKNIQYF
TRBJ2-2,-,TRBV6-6,CASSYSNLGTGELFF
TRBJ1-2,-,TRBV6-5,CASTEGRSNYGYTF
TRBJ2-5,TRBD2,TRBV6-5,CASTNGGATQETQYF
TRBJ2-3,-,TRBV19,CASQGAGGRTDTQYF
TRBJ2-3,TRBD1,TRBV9,CASSVKDRAFDTDTQYF
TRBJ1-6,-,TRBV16,CASSQSRLDNSPLHF
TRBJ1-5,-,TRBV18,CASSPEGGGNQPQHF
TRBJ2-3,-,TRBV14,CASSRGTKGTDTQYF
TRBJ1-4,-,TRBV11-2,CASSFEGATNEKLFF
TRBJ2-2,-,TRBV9,CASSATEERVHTGELFF
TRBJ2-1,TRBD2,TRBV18,CASSPPGTSRYNEQFF